The rows below give T cell receptor beta chains drawn from one sample of a study of a mutant IDH1 vaccine in newly diagnosed glioma. Using immunoSEQ multiplex PCR, the repertoire was profiled, and TCRdb retains in-frame clones only, with some absent. Counted here are over 75,000 clones, 70% to 90% occurring once; the ten biggest clones make up roughly 0.6%. Sequencing used PBMCs, obtained from a glioma patient treated with radiotherapy, temozolomide or both. Every receptor here comes from a woman in her forties or fifties with glioma. Each CDR3 is given without its conserved first and last residue.

>TRBV9|TRBJ2-2
ASSVGPGDTGELF
>TRBV2|TRBJ2-3
ASSADRTSTDTQY
>TRBV5-4|TRBJ2-1
ASSLVGTSGTQPGDEQF
>TRBV29-1|TRBJ2-7
SVDDRDSYEQY
>TRBV4-2|TRBJ1-2
ASSPGHLGYGYT
>TRBV21-1|TRBJ1-1
ASSNRNRGGTEAF
>TRBV11-2|TRBJ2-7
ASSLELADSYEQY
>TRBV10-3|TRBJ1-4
AISPTGPTNEKLF
>TRBV5-1|TRBJ2-7
ASSYPGADEQY
>TRBV6-5|TRBJ2-2
ASSYGGTGELF
>TRBV18|TRBJ2-3
ASSPGREDTQY
>TRBV5-6|TRBJ2-7
ASSPGVVYEQY
>TRBV6-1|TRBJ2-1
ASTLAGRSGEQF
>TRBV6-1|TRBJ1-1
ASSTRTVNTEAF
>TRBV18|TRBJ1-4
ASSPLETTTNEKLF
>TRBV7-9|TRBJ1-1
ASRQGYTEAF
>TRBV27|TRBJ1-2
ASSLSTGIYGYT
>TRBV7-3|TRBJ2-7
ASSLWGGYYEQY
>TRBV20-1|TRBJ1-1
SVGRVEAF
>TRBV7-9|TRBJ2-7
ASSGTSAYEQY
>TRBV11-3|TRBJ2-1
ASSWASGRNEQF
>TRBV6-1|TRBJ1-2
ASSEVRTGLYGYT
>TRBV7-8|TRBJ1-2
ASSLAGGQVYGYT
>TRBV5-1|TRBJ1-4
ASSLDTNEKLF
>TRBV28|TRBJ2-7
ASSRGRGIWHEQY
>TRBV7-9|TRBJ2-5
ASSFPGQGGGETQY
>TRBV5-1|TRBJ2-5
ASSELQGVGETQY
>TRBV11-2|TRBJ2-1
ASSLGFGQGYNEQF
>TRBV28|TRBJ2-5
ASSGLAGVETQY
>TRBV7-9|TRBJ1-4
ASSLAGGATNEKLF
>TRBV7-9|TRBJ2-1
ASSTRDSSYNEQF
>TRBV7-9|TRBJ1-1
ASSQPDRGETEAF
>TRBV10-1|TRBJ2-3
ASSESPSSDTQY
>TRBV5-1|TRBJ2-7
ASSLVTIPETHEQY
>TRBV29-1|TRBJ1-4
SVDSGANEKLF
>TRBV7-9|TRBJ2-6
ASSLLEGWAGANVLT
>TRBV6-4|TRBJ1-1
ASSSGENTEAF
>TRBV19|TRBJ2-6
ASSIDHRSHSGANVLT
>TRBV4-1|TRBJ2-3
ASSQVVTPSADTQY
>TRBV20-1|TRBJ2-2
SARFLGELF
>TRBV10-3|TRBJ1-5
AISGQGQDQPQH
>TRBV9|TRBJ2-5
ASSLQGAGETQY
>TRBV11-2|TRBJ2-7
ASSFEASPGYEQY
>TRBV28|TRBJ1-1
ASQGVTEAF
>TRBV29-1|TRBJ2-1
STRRGAYYNEQF